A selection of T cell receptor beta chains follows, all from one sample in a study of radiation and T cells in renal cell carcinoma. Measured with immunoSEQ multiplex PCR; TCRdb has only the in-frame clones, and not every one. The table shows roughly 120,000 clones, with roughly 77% occurring only once. The specimen comprised blood, sampled from a patient whose treatment included radiotherapy and nephrectomy. The source is a woman in her sixties or seventies with renal cell carcinoma. CDR3s include the opening cysteine and the closing phenylalanine or tryptophan. D genes are given only for firm matches. Clone sizes are given selectively: once, few, many, or a class where the clone is expanded.

>TRBV5-1|.|TRBJ2-7|once
CASKYRANTYEQYF
TGCGCCAGCAAATACCGGGCCAATACCTACGAGCAGTACTTC
>TRBV28|.|TRBJ1-2|.
CASSWDTNYGYTF
TGTGCCAGCAGCTGGGACACTAACTATGGCTACACCTTC
>TRBV10-3|.|TRBJ2-2|.
CAISETGDTGELFF
TGTGCCATCAGTGAGACCGGCGACACCGGGGAGCTGTTTTTT
>TRBV15|TRBD1|TRBJ2-2|.
CATSRYRGSGELFF
TGTGCCACCAGCAGGTACAGGGGATCCGGGGAGCTGTTTTTT
>TRBV30|.|TRBJ2-7|.
CAWALSYEQYF
TGTGCCTGGGCCCTTTCCTACGAGCAGTACTTC
>TRBV29-1|.|TRBJ1-1|.
CSVLQAGGTEAFF
TGCAGCGTTTTACAGGCCGGGGGCACTGAAGCTTTCTTT
>TRBV5-1|.|TRBJ2-2|once
CASSLATLTGELFF
TGCGCCAGCAGCTTGGCCACCCTCACCGGGGAGCTGTTTTTT
>TRBV7-8|.|TRBJ2-7|.
CASSASYEQYF
TGTGCCAGCAGCGCCAGCTACGAGCAGTACTTC
>TRBV28|.|TRBJ1-1|.
CASRQDKVPFF
TGTGCCAGCAGGCAGGACAAGGTCCCTTTCTTT
>TRBV30|.|TRBJ1-1|.
CAWSLEGRFGTEAFF
TGTGCCTGGAGCCTCGAAGGGCGTTTCGGCACTGAAGCTTTCTTT
>TRBV9|TRBD2|TRBJ2-7|.
CASSGTSGTSYEQYF
TGTGCCAGCAGCGGCACTAGCGGGACCTCCTACGAGCAGTACTTC
>TRBV19|TRBD1|TRBJ2-1|.
CAATTGGNEQFF
TGTGCCGCGACGACAGGGGGCAATGAGCAGTTCTTC
>TRBV19|TRBD1|TRBJ1-1|.
CATRGRSDMNTEAFF
TGTGCCACCAGGGGGAGGTCCGACATGAACACTGAAGCTTTCTTT
>TRBV10-1|TRBD2|TRBJ2-1|.
CASSWTSGKSNEQFF
TGCGCCAGCAGCTGGACTAGCGGTAAGAGCAATGAGCAGTTCTTC
>TRBV27|.|TRBJ2-2|.
CASSFLNDGELFF
TGTGCCAGCAGTTTTTTAAACGACGGGGAGCTGTTTTTT
>TRBV10-3|.|TRBJ1-4|.
CAISEPTLSEKLFF
TGTGCCATCAGTGAGCCGACATTGTCTGAAAAACTGTTTTTT
>TRBV6-5|TRBD1|TRBJ1-2|.
CASSQQGADYGYTF
TGTGCCAGCAGTCAACAGGGGGCTGACTATGGCTACACCTTC
>TRBV7-6|TRBD2|TRBJ2-5|.
CASSLAFRERGQETQYF
TGTGCCAGCAGCTTAGCGTTTAGGGAGCGGGGCCAAGAGACCCAGTACTTC
>TRBV6-4|.|TRBJ2-2|.
CASSDTLNTGELFF
TGTGCCAGCAGTGACACCTTGAACACCGGGGAGCTGTTTTTT
>TRBV2|.|TRBJ1-1|few
CASSESLNTEAFF
TGTGCCAGCAGTGAGTCCCTGAACACTGAAGCTTTCTTT
>TRBV4-1|.|TRBJ1-1|.
CASSRSGLLNTEAFF
TGCGCCAGCAGCCGTTCGGGACTCTTGAACACTGAAGCTTTCTTT
>TRBV19|TRBD1|TRBJ2-2|.
CASSRQGETGELFF
TGTGCCAGTAGCCGACAGGGGGAAACCGGGGAGCTGTTTTTT
>TRBV10-3|TRBD2|TRBJ2-5|.
CATGTSGGTQYF
TGTGCCACCGGGACTAGCGGGGGGACCCAGTACTTC
>TRBV19|.|TRBJ1-1|few
CASSSRTRLEAFF
TGTGCCAGTAGTTCCCGGACTCGTTTAGAAGCTTTCTTT
>TRBV7-2|.|TRBJ1-5|.
CASSLDREGQPQHF
TGTGCCAGCAGCTTAGACAGAGAGGGTCAGCCCCAGCATTTT
>TRBV6-5|.|TRBJ1-1|.
CASSYSTRVNTEAFF
TGTGCCAGCAGTTACTCGACCAGGGTCAACACTGAAGCTTTCTTT
>TRBV9|.|TRBJ1-3|.
CASSAGVGNTIYF
TGTGCCAGCAGCGCGGGTGTTGGAAACACCATATATTTT
>TRBV6-1|TRBD1|TRBJ1-3|.
CASSEAGGGNTIYF
TGTGCCAGCAGTGAAGCAGGGGGCGGAAACACCATATATTTT
>TRBV6-5|TRBD1|TRBJ1-2|.
CASSPTGGNNYGYTF
TGTGCCAGCAGTCCCACAGGGGGCAATAACTATGGCTACACCTTC
>TRBV9|.|TRBJ2-2|.
CASSVAAGMGTGELFF
TGTGCCAGCAGCGTAGCTGCAGGGATGGGCACCGGGGAGCTGTTTTTT
>TRBV19|.|TRBJ1-4|.
CASSAKGLREEKLFF
TGTGCCAGTAGTGCGAAGGGACTCCGGGAGGAAAAACTGTTTTTT
>TRBV7-9|TRBD1|TRBJ1-2|.
CASSSGDRHRSGYTF
TGTGCCAGCAGCTCAGGGGACAGACACCGGAGTGGCTACACCTTC
>TRBV7-3|.|TRBJ1-1|.
CASSLFSKGRVPTEAFF
TGTGCCAGCAGCTTGTTTAGTAAGGGGCGGGTTCCCACTGAAGCTTTCTTT
>TRBV19|TRBD2|TRBJ2-7|.
CASSPQAGTSGSITYEQYF
TGTGCCAGTAGTCCCCAGGCCGGGACTAGCGGGAGTATCACGTACGAGCAGTACTTC
>TRBV20-1|TRBD2|TRBJ2-5|.
CSAYREGQYF
TGCAGTGCTTACCGGGAGGGCCAGTACTTC
>TRBV19|.|TRBJ1-4|few
CASSIWGAQEKLFF
TGTGCCAGTAGTATATGGGGGGCGCAAGAAAAACTGTTTTTT
>TRBV11-1|TRBD1|TRBJ2-7|once
CASSLDPQDRGIEDHEQYF
TGTGCCAGCAGCTTAGACCCCCAGGACAGGGGAATAGAAGATCACGAGCAGTACTTC
>TRBV4-3|.|TRBJ1-1|once
CASSQDVNTEAFF
TGCGCCAGCAGCCAGGACGTGAACACTGAAGCTTTCTTT
>TRBV6-6|.|TRBJ2-7|.
CASRGLTSYEQYF
TGTGCCAGCAGAGGACTCACTTCCTACGAGCAGTACTTC
>TRBV5-1|.|TRBJ2-3|.
CASSLAGSSTDTQYF
TGCGCCAGCAGCTTGGCCGGGAGTAGCACAGATACGCAGTATTTT
>TRBV28|.|TRBJ1-5|.
CASSDPSRGQSNQPQHF
TGTGCCAGCAGCGACCCCTCACGGGGGCAAAGCAATCAGCCCCAGCATTTT
>TRBV21-1|.|TRBJ1-2|few
CASSGGSNYGYTF
TGTGCCAGCAGCGGGGGTAGCAACTATGGCTACACCTTC
>TRBV7-9|.|TRBJ1-1|.
CASKNTPEGGGAFF
TGTGCCAGCAAAAACACTCCCGAGGGGGGGGGAGCTTTCTTT
>TRBV6-1|.|TRBJ2-3|.
CASSTTDTQYF
TGTGCCAGCAGTACAACAGATACGCAGTATTTT
>TRBV4-2|.|TRBJ1-1|.
CASSQVGIGPGKAFF
TGTGCCAGCAGCCAAGTGGGGATAGGGCCTGGTAAAGCTTTCTTT
>TRBV19|.|TRBJ1-1|.
CASSTGTLISSNTEAFF
TGTGCCAGTAGTACCGGGACATTAATCTCCTCGAACACTGAAGCTTTCTTT
>TRBV7-2|.|TRBJ2-7|.
CASSFLGRNEQYF
TGTGCCAGCAGCTTTCTTGGGAGGAACGAGCAGTACTTC
>TRBV27|TRBD1|TRBJ2-6|.
CASSPIGGSGANVLTF
TGTGCCAGCAGCCCGATAGGGGGCTCAGGGGCCAACGTCCTGACTTTC
>TRBV28|.|TRBJ1-2|.
CASSFKGGFNYGYTF
TGTGCCAGCAGTTTTAAAGGGGGGTTTAACTATGGCTACACCTTC
>TRBV6-6|.|TRBJ1-2|.
CASTPQGGGGIYGYTF
TGTGCCAGCACCCCACAGGGTGGAGGGGGGATATATGGCTACACCTTC
>TRBV11-2|.|TRBJ2-3|.
CASSFTDTQYF
TGTGCCAGCAGCTTCACAGATACGCAGTATTTT
>TRBV27|TRBD2|TRBJ2-7|.
CASTPGGFSYEQYF
TGTGCCAGCACCCCCGGGGGGTTCTCCTACGAGCAGTACTTC
>TRBV5-5|.|TRBJ2-7|once
CASSLAGPTSYEQYF
TGTGCCAGCAGCTTGGCAGGACCTACTTCCTACGAGCAGTACTTC
>TRBV19|.|TRBJ1-1|.
CASRQGWSEAFF
TGTGCCAGTAGGCAGGGATGGTCTGAAGCTTTCTTT
>TRBV10-3|.|TRBJ1-2|.
CAITLGPGGGYTF
TGTGCCATCACCTTAGGACCGGGAGGAGGCTACACCTTC
>TRBV7-3|.|TRBJ1-1|.
CASSFGRDTEAFF
TGTGCCAGCAGCTTTGGCAGGGACACTGAAGCTTTCTTT
>TRBV19|.|TRBJ1-5|.
CASSRNTGLDQPQHF
TGTGCCAGTAGTAGAAATACAGGGTTAGATCAGCCCCAGCATTTT
>TRBV5-1|TRBD1|TRBJ1-1|many
CASSFTGTENTEAFF
TGCGCCAGCAGCTTCACCGGGACAGAGAACACTGAAGCTTTCTTT
>TRBV6-5|.|TRBJ2-2|once
CASRLANTGELFF
TGTGCCAGCAGGTTAGCGAACACCGGGGAGCTGTTTTTT